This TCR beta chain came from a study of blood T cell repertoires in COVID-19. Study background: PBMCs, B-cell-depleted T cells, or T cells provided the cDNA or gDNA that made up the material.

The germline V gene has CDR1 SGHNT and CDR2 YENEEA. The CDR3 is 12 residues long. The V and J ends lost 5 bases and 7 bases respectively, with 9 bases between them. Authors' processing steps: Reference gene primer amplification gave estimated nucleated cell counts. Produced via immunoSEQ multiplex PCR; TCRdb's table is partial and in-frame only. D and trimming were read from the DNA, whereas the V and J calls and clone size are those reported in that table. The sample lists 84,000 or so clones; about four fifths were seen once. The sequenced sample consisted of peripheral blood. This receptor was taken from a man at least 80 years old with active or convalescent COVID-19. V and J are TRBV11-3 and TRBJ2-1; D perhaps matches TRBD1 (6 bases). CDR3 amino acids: CASSTTGNEQFF. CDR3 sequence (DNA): TGTGCCAGCAGCACCACAGGGAATGAGCAGTTCTTC.